This TCR beta chain was profiled in a study of cytomegalovirus exposure and HLA in healthy donors. Findings and limits, study-wide: It was confirmed in vitro that a few of the CMV-associated chains were specific for CMV antigens. The authors later found HLA-associated TCR beta chains more clonally expanded than equally common others.

The PCR had 60 Vbeta and 13 Jbeta primers. Authors' data handling: An analysis performed later counted 73 million or so unique TCR beta chains (approximately 10 million of them shared). Sequencing was performed with immunoSEQ multiplex PCR; in TCRdb, only in-frame clones are kept and a portion is missing. That table furnishes V, J and clone size, whereas the DNA furnished D and trimming. The data contain fewer than 80,000 clones, 76% of them singletons. The V and J ends lost 3 bases and 0 bases respectively, with 8 bases between them. CDR3 length: 14 residues. The germline gives CDR1 SNHLY, CDR2 FYNNEI. With regard to this clone: What it binds is not known.

Material for sequencing was PBMCs. The source of this sequence is a man younger than 30 in good health and CMV-seronegative. The chain is built from TRBV2 and TRBJ1-1; D not resolved. The CDR3, as DNA: TGTGCCAGCAGTGAGAGGTTTCTGAACACTGAAGCTTTCTTT. This encodes CASSERFLNTEAFF.